The T cell receptor (beta chain) described here comes from a study of shared clonotypes between healthy human individuals. Findings of the study overall: Rarefaction gave evidence that sorted-subset sequencing remained incomplete despite large depth.

Profiling relied on immunoSEQ multiplex PCR, and the TCRdb table lists in-frame clones only, not all of them. The sample shows 2 million to 3 million clones, approximately 90% of them seen only once. Germline CDR1 reads MGHRA; CDR2 reads YSYEKL. This CDR3 has 13 amino acids. The V and J ends lost 3 bases and 9 bases respectively, with 12 bases between them. A word on this clone: No antigen is known for it.

The sample comprised naive CD4+ T cells sorted from blood. Subset reported: CD45RA+ positively selected. The J gene is TRBJ2-4, the V gene TRBV4-1; D might be TRBD1 (5 bases). This clonotype was obtained from a man aged 18 to 29 in good health. CDR3 loop: CASSQAGQGIQYF. The CDR3 DNA follows: TGCGCCAGCAGCCAGGCAGGGCAAGGCATTCAGTACTTC.